This T cell receptor (beta chain) is drawn from a study of T cells after yellow fever vaccination. General study findings and limits: Most primary-vaccination clones reappeared after the booster (more than 95% CD4, 88% CD8). Contamination by abundant bulk-population clonotypes could be present in FACS-sorted repertoires.

Regarding this clonotype: What it binds is unknown.

The CDR3 length is 12 residues. Germline assignment: CDR1 SNHLY and CDR2 FYNNEI. Trimming took off 4 bases at V and 8 bases at J, with 8 bases between the two ends. 5'RACE template switching generated TCR cDNA, adding a universal primer site and UMIs. TCRdb re-derived calls from the 5' RACE reads in MiXCR, one entry per CDR3 protein. The sample lists about 320,000 distinct CDR3 sequences; about 6.9% were seen once. This TCR was sampled from a man younger than 30 who received the YFV17D yellow fever vaccine. The sequencing used PBMCs, collected around 45 days after the first yellow fever vaccination. V and J are TRBV2 and TRBJ2-2; D remains ambiguous. CDR3 protein: CASSAPTGELFF. In DNA, the CDR3 is TGTGCCAGCAGTGCCCCAACAGGGGAGCTGTTTTTT.